A selection of T cell receptor beta chains follows, all from one sample in a study of Graves' ophthalmopathy and Graves' hyperthyroidism. TCRdb fed the multiplex PCR reads into MiXCR, producing one record per CDR3 protein. The sample contains 660,000 or so distinct CDR3 sequences, about two fifths of which appear only once. The sample taken for sequencing was peripheral blood. The receptor source for this set is an adult man with Graves' ophthalmopathy. Both conserved end residues are part of each CDR3. A D gene is named only where the DNA matches it firmly. Rows may omit the clone size; those that give it use once, few, many or a size class.

NA,TRBJ2-2,few,TRBV9,TGTGCCAGCAGCGTTCCCAGGGGCGGGCTGAACACCGGGGAGCTGTTTTTT,CASSVPRGGLNTGELFF
NA,TRBJ1-6,many,TRBV6-6,TGTGCCAGCAGTTACGAACCGGGGGCTTCACCCCTCCACTTT,CASSYEPGASPLHF
NA,TRBJ1-5,few,TRBV27,TGTGCCAGCAGTCCGGCGGTGACGGGCAATCAGCCCCAGCATTTT,CASSPAVTGNQPQHF
NA,TRBJ1-2,once,TRBV2,TGTGCCAGCAGCGATGGGTCCTACCGCGGCTACACCTTC,CASSDGSYRGYTF
NA,TRBJ2-7,many,TRBV6-5,TGTGCCAGCAGACTGTATCCGGACACTACCTACGAGCAGTACTTC,CASRLYPDTTYEQYF
TRBD1,TRBJ1-2,few,TRBV2,TGTGCCAGCAGACTACAGGGGGCGTTTCGCGGCTACACCTTC,CASRLQGAFRGYTF
NA,TRBJ2-7,many,TRBV7-9,TGTGCCAGCAGCTTAGGCCAAGGGGTCGCCTACGAGCAGTACTTC,CASSLGQGVAYEQYF
NA,TRBJ1-2,NA,TRBV5-1,TGCGCCAGCAGCTTGGCCGGAGACAGGTCCTCTATCCCCCTCTTC,CASSLAGDRSSIPLF
TRBD1,TRBJ1-1,NA,TRBV10-3,TGTGCCATCAGTACGGACAGGACAACTGAAGCTTTCTTT,CAISTDRTTEAFF
NA,TRBJ2-1,NA,TRBV24-1,TGTGCCACCAGTGACCTCCCCAGTGGTAATGAGCAGTTCTTC,CATSDLPSGNEQFF
TRBD1,TRBJ2-2,NA,TRBV19,TGTGCCAGTAGGAGACAGGGTACAGGGGAGCTGTTTTTT,CASRRQGTGELFF
NA,TRBJ2-7,many,TRBV29-1,TGCAGCGCTAGCCGGGAATTGAACGAGCAGTACTTC,CSASRELNEQYF
NA,TRBJ1-4,many,TRBV20-1,TGCAGTGCTAGAAGGACAGCGAATGAAAAACTGTTTTTT,CSARRTANEKLFF
TRBD1,TRBJ1-3,once,TRBV25-1,TGTGCCAGGGACAGGGGTTTTGGAAACACCATATATTTT,CARDRGFGNTIYF
NA,TRBJ1-6,many,TRBV4-3,TGCGCCAGCAGCCCTAGGGTCCGAGGTTCACCCCTCCACTTT,CASSPRVRGSPLHF
TRBD2,TRBJ2-5,NA,TRBV5-1,TGCGCCAGCAGCTTTAGCGGGAGCGATGGCGGGGAGACCCAGTACTTC,CASSFSGSDGGETQYF
NA,TRBJ1-5,many,TRBV7-2,TGTGCCAGCAGCTTAGGGTCCCCTAAGGACAATCAGCCCCAGCATTTT,CASSLGSPKDNQPQHF
NA,TRBJ1-5,many,TRBV20-1,TGCAGTGTAGGGGTGGATAGCAATCAGCCCCAGCATTTT,CSVGVDSNQPQHF
TRBD1,TRBJ2-1,NA,TRBV24-1,TGTGCCATCGCTGGGACAGGGGGCTACAATGAGCAGTTCTTC,CAIAGTGGYNEQFF
NA,TRBJ2-4,NA,TRBV7-2,TGTGCCAGCAGCTACGCCCAGGACAACATTCAGTACTTC,CASSYAQDNIQYF
NA,TRBJ1-5,NA,TRBV10-3,TGTGCCGTATCGGGGGCCCCGGGCGATCAGCCCCAGCATTTT,CAVSGAPGDQPQHF
TRBD1,TRBJ1-6,NA,TRBV25-1,TGTGCCAGCAGTGAAACCCGGACAGGGTTTAATTCACCCCTCCACTTT,CASSETRTGFNSPLHF
NA,TRBJ2-5,many,TRBV5-6,TGTGCCAGCAGTCGTAGCTGGGAGACCCAGTACTTC,CASSRSWETQYF
NA,TRBJ1-4,many,TRBV10-3,TGTGCCATCAGTGAGTCGCAGGGAGGCGGAAAACTGTTTTTT,CAISESQGGGKLFF
NA,TRBJ1-1,many,TRBV2,TGTGCCAGCAGTGAAGTGGGGGCCATCGGTGCTTTCTTT,CASSEVGAIGAFF
TRBD2,TRBJ2-2,many,TRBV2,TGTGCCAGCACAGGGCCCGGCGGGAGTCCCGGGGAGCTGTTTTTT,CASTGPGGSPGELFF
NA,TRBJ1-6,many,TRBV4-2,TGTGCCAGCAGCCAAGACGTAGGAGTTTATTCACCCCTCCACTTT,CASSQDVGVYSPLHF
TRBD1,TRBJ1-6,many,TRBV7-2,TGTGCCAGCAGCTTTGACAGGGGTGGCGATTCACCCCTCCACTTT,CASSFDRGGDSPLHF
TRBD1,TRBJ2-5,many,TRBV7-2,TGTGCCAGCAGCTCCAGACAGGGTATTCGGTTGGAGACCCAGTACTTC,CASSSRQGIRLETQYF
TRBD1,TRBJ1-5,NA,TRBV12-3/TRBV12-4,TGTGCCAGCAGGCAGGGGGGGACGGAAGGTCAGCCCCAGCATTTT,CASRQGGTEGQPQHF
TRBD2,TRBJ2-3,NA,TRBV24-1,TGTGCCACCAGTGCGGGGATAGCGGGAGGCTACCGCACAGATACGCAGTATTTT,CATSAGIAGGYRTDTQYF
TRBD1,TRBJ2-5,NA,TRBV6-5,TGTGCCATCAAGTCCGCGGACCGACCGGGACAGCAAGAGACCCAGTACTTC,CAIKSADRPGQQETQYF
TRBD2,TRBJ2-5,few,TRBV5-4,TGTGCCAGCAGCTTACCGGGGGGGGAGACCCAGTACTTC,CASSLPGGETQYF
NA,TRBJ1-4,few,TRBV12-3/TRBV12-4,TGTGCCAGCAGTTTAGGTCTTTTAGGTGAAAAACTGTTTTTT,CASSLGLLGEKLFF
NA,TRBJ1-4,few,TRBV4-1,TGCGCCAGCAGCCAAGTTAACAGGGATAGGGATGAAAAACTGTTTTTT,CASSQVNRDRDEKLFF